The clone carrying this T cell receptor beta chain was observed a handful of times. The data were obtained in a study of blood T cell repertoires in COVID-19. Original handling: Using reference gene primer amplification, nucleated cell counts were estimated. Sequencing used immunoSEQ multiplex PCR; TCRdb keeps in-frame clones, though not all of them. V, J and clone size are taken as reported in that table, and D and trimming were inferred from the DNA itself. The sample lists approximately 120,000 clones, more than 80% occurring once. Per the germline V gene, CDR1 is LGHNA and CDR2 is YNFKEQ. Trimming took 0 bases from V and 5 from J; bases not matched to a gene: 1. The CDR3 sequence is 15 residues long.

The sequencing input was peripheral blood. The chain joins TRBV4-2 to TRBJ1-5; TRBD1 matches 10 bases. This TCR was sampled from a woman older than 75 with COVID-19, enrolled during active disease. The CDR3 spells CASSQDGQGDQPQHF. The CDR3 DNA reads TGTGCCAGCAGCCAAGATGGACAGGGGGATCAGCCCCAGCATTTT.